One T cell receptor beta chain is described in this entry. It lacks a known antigen. No clone much larger than this one lies a single base away; base qualities are absent. This sample is part of a study of cytomegalovirus exposure and HLA in healthy donors listed by TCRdb under 2017. At the level of the whole study: In an earlier analysis of about 560 of the donors, about 270 Gb of sequence data and 90 million to 120 million unique TCR beta sequences from approximately 180 million T cells were reported. Roughly 300 gigabases of sequencing data and 75 million to 85 million unique TCR sequences made up an early release that covered several hundred HLA-typed donors. Of the roughly 400 genotyped donors, 65% to 90% fell in the genetic ancestry cluster associated with self-reported Caucasian donors. The aim of the study was to test whether cataloging public T cell receptors could identify signatures of past pathogen exposure. The study used immunosequencing to profile the T cell repertoires of hundreds of subjects and linked those repertoires to cytomegalovirus serostatus. In addition to the first cohort of several hundred subjects, a separate validation cohort of approximately 120 different subjects was used. The study combined high-throughput TCR immunosequencing, statistical association of individual TCRs with disease status, and machine learning to predict cytomegalovirus infection status. In a later analysis, previously published TCR beta repertoires from 550 to 700 donors were re-analyzed and high-resolution HLA genotyping was added so that TCR occurrence patterns could be studied. The later analysis used no new phenotypic data to find candidate immune exposures, relying instead on TCR beta sequences and their occurrence across donors. An earlier analysis of 587 of the donors applied high-throughput TCR beta sequencing to assess whether each TCR beta V gene segment acted as functional or pseudogenic. Donor age, sex, ethnicity and CMV serostatus were compiled together with the repertoire data. In a later genetic analysis, genome-wide SNP genotypes for about three fifths of the roughly 670 donors were used, and that subset was treated as a discovery cohort. Every repertoire in the discovery cohort had been generated on one and the same sequencing platform. HLA typing covered class I and class II loci at four-digit resolution. Typing coverage differed by locus: A, B, C, DRB1 and DQB1 were typed in roughly 620-640 donors, DQA1 in 522, DPA1 in some 610, and DPB1 in approximately 450. Because of strong linkage in the cohort, roughly five DR-DQ haplotypes were treated as single units for association and clustering. Among under 450 genotyped donors of the cohort, an average of approximately 240,000 unique TCR beta nucleotide sequences were sequenced per donor, 15% to 20% of them non-productive. The full study reports these points: When HLA alleles, especially DR and DQ, strongly co-occurred, attributing TCR associations to individual alleles was difficult. The classifier was reported to diagnose cytomegalovirus status with high specificity and sensitivity in both the original and validation cohorts. While some public TCRs were present in many individuals, most TCR sequences turned up only very rarely across donors. Broadly in line with IMGT annotations, most TCR beta V segments showed up in productive rearrangements about 87% or about 30% of the time in an earlier analysis of 450 to 750 of the donors. A further reported finding was that TCR beta sequences accurately predicted the HLA-A and HLA-B alleles for most subjects in the first cohort. The cohort was sequenced for TCR beta chains only, and without alpha or paired-chain data the features that could be detected were limited. Immune exposure information for the cohort was limited to CMV serostatus. An association between a missense DCLRE1C variant and V-gene and J-gene trimming of TCR beta chains was found in a later genetic analysis and replicated in an independent cohort. Because counts were too low, roughly 16 rarely observed V segments, including chromosome 9 orphons, were excluded from the earlier analysis of 587 of the donors. Roughly uniform sequencing depth across donors was assumed in presence/absence analyses, although this assumption may not hold. Several of the top co-occurrence clusters appeared to be linked to parvovirus B19, influenza, CMV and Epstein-Barr virus, according to a later analysis. A few of the identified cytomegalovirus-associated TCR beta chains were confirmed in vitro to be specific for cytomegalovirus antigens. Compared with the 666-donor mean, donors in an Asian-associated ancestry cluster had fewer N-insertions in productive TCRs, according to a later genetic analysis. A later analysis associated 17,000 or so TCR beta sequences with specific HLA alleles at a false discovery rate of 0.05. The authors suggested that the approach could potentially be generalized to other disease states and immunological phenotypes. Because HLA typing was missing for some donors at each locus, association tests included only the typed subset. The study gave a list of some 150 TCR beta chains associated with cytomegalovirus. Linkage disequilibrium might explain the correlated functional status among segregating V segments, but an unknown experimental factor could not be excluded. In a later analysis, HLA-associated TCR beta chains showed more clonal expansion and lower generation probabilities than non-associated chains that were equally common. The 87-base-pair reads could not distinguish some IMGT-functional V segments, including TRBV6-2 and TRBV6-3, so those segments were excluded. A group of highly shared sequence variants was considered likely to be a technical artifact of the sequencing pipeline. A later analysis found that most CMV-associated TCR beta chains appeared HLA-restricted, with HLA associations seemingly driven largely by CMV exposure. In a later analysis, the rate of TCR association differed among HLA loci, with DRB1 alleles having the most associated TCRs and HLA-C alleles having the fewest.

V loses 6 bases, J loses 4 bases, and the germline ends lie 18 bases apart. Measured from the cysteine to the phenylalanine, the CDR3 is 15 residues long. CDR3 DNA is the only sequence kept; it has 45 bases, read in frame from the first base. CDR1 and CDR2 are drawn from the germline V gene: SGDLS, YYNGEE. To prepare the library, the immunoSEQ multiplex PCR assay was applied. For the multiplex PCR, a mixture combining 60 forward primers for TCR Vbeta segments and 13 reverse primers for TCR Jbeta segments was used. Amplification of the CDR3 region of rearranged TCR beta genes was performed with a multiplex PCR assay on genomic DNA. The Illumina HiSeq System was used to sequence the amplified TCR beta libraries as 87-base-pair reads. Per the source publication's procedure: In a later analysis, tens of millions of unique TCR beta chains were counted across the approximately 620 repertoires, and roughly 11 million of these chains were shared by at least two donors. A nearest-neighbor algorithm error-corrected the raw reads and collapsed the reads into unique sequences, merging closely related sequences to remove PCR and sequencing errors. CDR3 sequences were aligned to IMGT reference sequences to assign V, D and J gene segments. For a sequence to be retained, a match of at least six nucleotides was required to both a V gene segment and a J gene segment. A rearrangement counted as productive if the CDR3 had no stop codons and remained in frame with V and J, and every other rearrangement counted as non-productive. CDR3 was defined according to IMGT convention as the region running from the second conserved V-encoded cysteine to the conserved J-encoded phenylalanine. In an earlier analysis of 587 of the donors, sequences lacking an unambiguous match to a single V gene segment were excluded. An earlier analysis of 500 to 700 of the donors classified V segments as functional when productive rearrangements were above 56.7% and as segregating when the standard deviation between donors was above 5%. A statistical classification framework was built for diagnosing cytomegalovirus status from the catalog of TCR beta chain sequences. In a later analysis, TCR nucleotide sequences were compared against IMGT/GENE-DB human TR gene sequences so that V and J genes could be assigned. In a later analysis, CDR3 sequences and most-parsimonious VDJ recombination scenarios were assigned using the TCRdist pipeline. In a later analysis, each TCR beta chain was defined by its CDR3 amino acid sequence together with its V-gene family, and reads without a unique V-gene family were excluded. In a later analysis, some 600 highly shared, low-generation-probability nucleotide sequences were removed to address suspected cross-contamination and a sequencing artifact. In a later analysis, a clonal expansion index was calculated for each public chain from normalized within-repertoire ranks of inferred template counts. Generation probabilities in a later analysis came from a VDJ recombination model fitted to out-of-frame rearrangements, and those results were checked against IGoR. A later analysis scored TCR-TCR, TCR-HLA and TCR-CMV co-occurrence with hypergeometric tests, applying a repertoire-size bias correction to TCR pairs. To estimate false discovery rates, a later analysis permuted the HLA or CMV assignments 20 times. A later analysis grouped co-occurring TCRs with DBSCAN, adding TCRdist sequence similarity when clustering within HLA-allele-positive subsets. For co-occurrence clustering, repertoires with fewer than 30,000 or more than 120,000 public chains were excluded, along with 4 to 6 repertoires with anomalous nucleotide sharing. TCRdb took over this immuneACCESS table, retaining in-frame rearrangements with V and J assigned. Such tables are incomplete; in checked studies, under half of the missing clones stem from an unresolved V gene, and the remainder is unexplained. V and J calls plus clone size are reproduced from that table; the DNA served to infer D and trimming. The sample table lists 95,000 to 150,000 clones, over 60% of them with a count of one. 1.5% of the sample rests with the top ten.

The cohort consisted of 650 to 700 healthy bone marrow donors. At the time of sampling, every cohort member was nominally healthy, though immune exposures that went unrecorded were likely present. The donor was CMV seronegative and was included in the group of a few hundred seronegative cohort members. A peripheral blood sample was provided by each donor, and peripheral blood mononuclear cells were used for TCR beta sequencing. Genomic DNA extraction from the blood cell samples was performed with the Qiagen DNeasy Blood Extraction Kit. This TCR derives from a man younger than 30 in good health and CMV-seronegative. The sequenced sample consisted of PBMCs. The V and J genes are TRBV9 and TRBJ2-3, and possibly TRBD2, on 6 matching bases. The DNA is as follows: TGTGCCAGCACCCGGGACCCCCGGAGGGCAGATACGCAGTATTTT. It is translated as CASTRDPRRADTQYF.